This T cell receptor (beta chain) is drawn from a study of blood T cells in healthy people across ages. The study, taken as a whole, reports: Estimates based on one million T cells were treated as lower bounds. Roughly linear declines in TCR beta diversity per million T cells occurred with age.

A second about 7 to 12 cycle PCR used barcoded and J-beta primers. TCRdb redid the calling of the 5' RACE reads with MiXCR, one entry per CDR3 protein. The sample records 1.2 million to 1.5 million distinct CDR3 sequences, roughly 59% being singletons. Trimming took 2 bases from V and 12 from J, leaving 8 bases between them. Germline V gene sequence: CDR1 MDHEN, CDR2 SYDVKM. This CDR3 is 12 amino acids long. Regarding this clonotype: What it binds is not known.

Isolation recovered at least 6 million PBMCs from every sample. Every sample gave at least 5 micrograms of total RNA when it was extracted. This TCR was sampled from a man aged 18-30 years in good health. Sequenced input: blood. The chain joins TRBV28 to TRBJ1-6, with TRBD1 as a possible D gene (6 bases). The CDR3 region has the DNA TGTGCCAGCAGTTTAAGAGGGGGACCCCTCCACTTT. It translates to CASSLRGGPLHF.